One sample yielded the 7 T cell receptor beta chains listed below, sequenced in a study of neoadjuvant anti-PD-1 for oral cavity cancer. Data came from immunoSEQ multiplex PCR; TCRdb stores just in-frame clones and leaves some out. Here the sample spans about 14,000 clones, approximately 71% being singletons. The sequences come from PBMCs, collected before nivolumab (anti-PD-1) treatment. The receptors come from a person between 35 and 79 years old with oral cavity squamous cell carcinoma.

The rearrangement links TRBV30 to TRBJ1-5; 8 bases map to TRBD1. The CDR3 contains 14 residues. V shed 1 base and J 4 bases; nucleotides not matched to a gene: 3. The germline CDR1 and CDR2 sequences are GTSNPN and SVGIG (reference sequence). In nucleotides, the CDR3 is TGTGCCTGGAGTGAAGGACAGGGAAATCAGCCCCAGCATTTT. Amino acids: CAWSEGQGNQPQHF.

This clone was seen more than once but under ten times. The J gene is TRBJ2-7, the V gene TRBV7-3, with 12 nucleotides matching TRBD1. The junction had 3 bases not matched to a gene; V was cut back by 5 bases and J by 4 bases. The germline CDR1 and CDR2 sequences are SGHTA and FQGTGA. This CDR3 spans 14 amino acids. The CDR3 DNA follows: TGTGCCAGCAGCCGGGGACAGGGGGCTTACGAGCAGTACTTC. The encoded protein is CASSRGQGAYEQYF.

This chain uses TRBV6-5 with TRBJ1-5; D remains unclear. Trimming removed 6 bases at V and 4 bases at J, with 13 bases between. The CDR3 length is 14 residues. Germline V gene data show CDR1 as MNHEY and CDR2 as SVGAGI. CDR3 protein: CASSPTGSNQPQHF. The CDR3 DNA sequence: TGTGCCAGCAGCCCCACCGGGTCGAATCAGCCCCAGCATTTT.

The V call is TRBV4-1, the J call TRBJ2-1; 11 bases agree with TRBD2. This CDR3 has 17 amino acids. Per the germline V gene, CDR1 is MGHRA and CDR2 is YSYEKL. V trimming: 5 bases; J trimming: 4 bases; junction bases outside the gene matches: 10. CDR3: CASSNPLAGDYYNEQFF. The DNA for the CDR3 is TGCGCCAGCAGCAACCCACTAGCGGGGGATTATTACAATGAGCAGTTCTTC.

The rearrangement uses TRBV27 and TRBJ2-1; 7 nucleotides align to TRBD1. CDR1 is MNHEY and CDR2 is SMNVEV in the germline V gene (reference sequence). This CDR3 spans 14 amino acids. The V gene end was trimmed by 6 bases and the J gene end by 3 bases; junction bases not matched to a gene: 5. The CDR3 protein is CASRVQGIYNEQFF. The DNA of the CDR3 is TGTGCCAGCAGAGTACAGGGGATCTACAATGAGCAGTTCTTC.

The rearrangement joins TRBV11-2 to TRBJ1-1; D is possibly TRBD1 (5 bases). The germline gives CDR1 SGHAT, CDR2 FQNNGV. Between the trimmed V and J ends, which lost 6 bases and 5 bases, there was a span of 10 bases. CDR3 length equals 12 residues. The CDR3 coding sequence is TGTGCCAGCAGGTTCGCAGGGACTGAAGCTTTCTTT. It translates to CASRFAGTEAFF.

The count of this clone is one. V gene TRBV19 combines with J gene TRBJ1-5; D possibly corresponds to TRBD1 (5 bases). Germline CDR1 reads LNHDA; CDR2 reads SQIVND (reference sequence). The CDR3 extends over 15 amino acids. The ends were cut back, 1 base at V and 2 bases at J, with 9 bases in the middle. In DNA, the CDR3 is TGTGCCAGTAGTATAGGAGGGACCGGCAATCAGCCCCAGCATTTT. Encoded protein: CASSIGGTGNQPQHF.